The next 12 T cell receptor beta chains were all read from a single sample in a study of T cells in Graves' hyperthyroidism and ophthalmopathy (dated by TCRdb to between 2018 and 2021). The library was built by means of multiplex PCR. The listed sequencing device is Illumina HiSeq 2000. Amplification of TCR beta CDR3 regions was carried out from RNA transcripts. For the first round of RT-PCR on the TCR CDR3, the HTBI primer set was used together with the Qiagen OneStep RT-PCR kit. TCRdb's own reprocessing of the public reads used fastp at Q25 and MiXCR and kept productive beta chains. Rows merge per CDR3 protein into single entries with the most common DNA and genes. Counted in this sample were about 420,000 distinct CDR3 sequences; 15% to 17% of them appeared once. The top ten constitute roughly 8% of the sample. Sequencing used blood. These receptors came from a woman between 18 and 30 years old with Graves' hyperthyroidism.

This clonotype was detected ten times or more. The chain uses TRBV30 and TRBJ2-1; D is unclear. CDR3 length: 14 amino acids. Per the germline V gene, CDR1 is GTSNPN and CDR2 is SVGIG (reference sequence). With 2 bases removed from V and 4 bases from J, the gap between germline ends came to 12 bases. CDR3 region: CAWSPHGGYNEQFF. CDR3 sequence (DNA): TGTGCCTGGAGTCCCCACGGCGGTTACAATGAGCAGTTCTTC. Full variable domain (rest looked up from reference TRBV30 and TRBJ2-1): SQTIHQWPATLVQPVGSPLSLECTVEGTSNPNLYWYRQAAGRGLQLLFYSVGIGQISSEVPQNLSASRPQDRQFILSSKKLLLSDSGFYLCAWSPHGGYNEQFFGPGTRLTVL.

This clonotype was detected a few times. Just one base apart from a much larger clone, this may be a read error. V and J are TRBV6-5 and TRBJ2-7, with 9 bases aligning to TRBD1. The DNA end favors TRBJ2-1, so the J call may be wrong. The germline V gene has CDR1 MNHEY and CDR2 SVGAGI. This CDR3 contains 15 residues. CDR3 coding DNA: TGTGCCAGCAGTTACGCCGGGACAGGGCATTACGAGCAGTTCTTC. Its protein product is CASSYAGTGHYEQFF.

The sample holds many counts of this clonotype. The chain is built from TRBV11-2 and TRBJ2-1; 8 bases are shared with TRBD2. Germline CDR1 is SGHAT and CDR2 is FQNNGV. J lost 6 bases, V lost 0 bases, and 7 bases had no gene match. The length of the CDR3 is 16 residues. The CDR3: CASSLEVTGGRNEQFF. Here the CDR3 DNA reads TGTGCCAGCAGCTTAGAGGTTACGGGGGGGCGCAATGAGCAGTTCTTC.

This clonotype was seen only a few times. The chain combines TRBV11-3 with TRBJ1-3; possibly TRBD1 for D (5 bases). CDR1 is SGHNT, CDR2 YENEEA, per germline. V was pared by 5 bases and J by 7 bases, with 9 bases between. The CDR3 is 12 amino acids. The CDR3 here is CASSGHANTIYF. In DNA form, the CDR3 reads TGTGCCAGCAGCGGACACGCGAACACCATATATTTT.

The table lists this clonotype with a count of one. This sequence joins TRBV19 and TRBJ1-3; D ambiguous. Germline V CDR1 and CDR2: LNHDA, SQIVND (reference sequence). The CDR3 has 13 amino acids. V was trimmed by 11 bases and J by 4 bases, leaving 15 bases between them. DNA for the CDR3: TGTGCCCCCTCGAGGACTGGCGGAAACACCATATATTTT. This translates into CAPSRTGGNTIYF.

This clonotype was counted at least ten times. This chain uses TRBV6-1 with TRBJ1-1; 7 bases are a match to TRBD1. Losses at the gene ends were 6 bases for V and 5 bases for J; bases not matched to a gene: 9. CDR1 and CDR2 (germline): MNHNS, SASEGT. The CDR3 covers 14 residues. This CDR3 reads CASRSQGFGTEAFF. The DNA of the CDR3 is TGTGCCAGCAGGTCACAGGGGTTCGGGACTGAAGCTTTCTTT.

The chain carries TRBV3-1 and TRBJ1-2, with D tentatively TRBD1 (5 bases). The CDR3 is made up of 16 amino acids. CDR1 and CDR2 (germline): LGHDT, YNNKEL (reference sequence). The V and J ends lost 0 bases and 3 bases respectively, with 14 bases between them. DNA for the CDR3: TGTGCCAGCAGCCAAGATCAGGGTCTCAACTACTATGGCTACACCTTC. This sequence encodes CASSQDQGLNYYGYTF.

This clonotype was recorded at least ten times. The CDR3 region has the DNA TGTGCCAGCAGTGAGGGGACAGGGGTCCCTGAAGCTTTCTTT. It specifies CASSEGTGVPEAFF. The chain recombines TRBV2 with TRBJ1-1, with 10 nucleotides matching TRBD1. The V gene end was trimmed by 3 bases and the J gene end by 6 bases; junction bases not matched to a gene: 4. The CDR3 is 14 residues long. Germline V gives CDR1 SNHLY, CDR2 FYNNEI.

This clonotype has a count of ten or more. J is TRBJ2-1 and V is TRBV24-1; D not certain. V was clipped by 3 bases and J by 5 bases, with 13 bases between them. Germline CDR1 reads KGHDR; CDR2 reads SFDVKD. The CDR3 spans 15 residues. The CDR3 region is CATSDPRAGHNEQFF. The DNA for the CDR3 is TGTGCCACCAGTGATCCACGGGCCGGCCACAATGAGCAGTTCTTC.

This clonotype was recorded only once. This chain joins TRBV3-1 and TRBJ1-2; maybe TRBD1 (5 bases). The CDR3 covers 14 residues. Trimming stripped 4 bases from V and 8 bases from J, with 17 bases between. Looked up from germline, CDR1 is LGHDT and CDR2 is YNNKEL (reference sequence). The CDR3 sequence is CASSRYDSRDGYTF. The CDR3 DNA sequence: TGTGCCAGCAGCCGATATGACTCCAGGGACGGCTACACCTTC.

In the case of this clonotype: A single base separates this from a much larger clone, so it may be a read error. The J gene is TRBJ2-7, the V gene TRBV28; TRBD1 might be the D (6 bases). Germline V gives CDR1 MDHEN, CDR2 SYDVKM. The CDR3 contains 13 residues. CDR3 coding DNA: TGTGCCAGCACAGGGACACCACACTACGGGCAGTACTTC. Its translation is CASTGTPHYGQYF. Together with reference TRBV28 and TRBJ2-7, the CDR3 gives the full variable domain: DVKVTQSSRYLVKRTGEKVFLECVQDMDHENMFWYRQDPGLGLRLIYFSYDVKMKEKGDIPEGYSVSREKKERFSLILESASTNQTSMYLCASTGTPHYGQYFGPGTRLTVT.

This clonotype was observed many times. The rearrangement joins TRBV2 to TRBJ1-4; D is perhaps TRBD1 (6 bases). With 5 bases removed from V and 5 bases from J, the gap between germline ends came to 15 bases. Germline assignment: CDR1 SNHLY and CDR2 FYNNEI. The CDR3 runs 15 residues. Here the CDR3 DNA reads TGTGCCAGCAGTCTCCTCAGGGGAGGGAATGAAAAACTGTTTTTT. Amino acids: CASSLLRGGNEKLFF.